The clone carrying this TCR beta chain has a single count. Its antigen remains unidentified. Generated by immunoSEQ multiplex PCR, the TCRdb table keeps only in-frame clones and is missing some. Here the sample spans some 110,000 clones, roughly 93% being singletons. The source of the sample is a study of graft-versus-host responses after intestinal transplantation. Study-wide context: Transplant types were multivisceral, liver-intestinal, or isolated intestinal. Anti-thymocyte globulin was used for induction in all recipients, who then took tacrolimus and steroids for approximately three years.

Germline lookup yields CDR1 SGDLS and CDR2 YYNGEE. The CDR3 is 15 residues long. The V segment lost 4 bases and the J segment 6 bases; nucleotides outside the gene matches: 6. Study observations and caveats: Some GvH clones appeared in ileal mucosa or blood before recipient bone marrow. Graft-versus-host to host-versus-graft clonal ratios in allografts were high in patients with graft-donor T cell macrochimerism.

This receptor was identified in a human donor who was the organ donor for an intestinal transplant. V is TRBV9 and J is TRBJ2-1; TRBD2 matches at 11 bases. The sample was unstimulated CD8+ T cells sorted from spleen or lymph node cells, taken before transplant. This CDR3 is CASSFSGRDTNEQFF. DNA for the CDR3: TGTGCCAGCAGCTTTAGCGGGAGGGACACCAATGAGCAGTTCTTC.